The rows below give T cell receptor beta chains drawn from one sample of a study of beta chain features in type 1 diabetes. Sequencing was performed with immunoSEQ multiplex PCR; in TCRdb, only in-frame clones are kept and a portion is missing. The table has about 650,000 clones, approximately 13% seen once; the top ten hold about 0.11%. The specimen was naive CD4+ T cells from blood. The origin of the receptors is a man aged 25 to 40 with type 1 diabetes. The conserved cysteine and the conserved F or W are not part of the CDR3 here.

TRBJ2-3	TRBV5-1	ASSFNGQGGTDTQY
TRBJ2-7	TRBV28	ASTSTYEQY
TRBJ2-3	TRBV29-1	SVRTSGVRDTQY
TRBJ2-1	TRBV6-5	ASSPGTGFNEQF
TRBJ1-3	TRBV7-2	ASRPGQGPGNTIY
TRBJ1-5	TRBV7-9	ASSPAGGAFQPQH
TRBJ2-5	TRBV30	AWRGSRGTQY
TRBJ2-2	TRBV9	ASSFGTGNANTGELF
TRBJ2-1	TRBV7-2	ASSTDRGTYNEQF
TRBJ2-1	TRBV6-1	ASGRTYNEQF
TRBJ1-2	TRBV19	ASTPGRPVHGYT
TRBJ2-5	TRBV29-1	SAGKGGETQY
TRBJ1-2	TRBV5-4	ASSLGIPGGYT
TRBJ2-1	TRBV6-5	ASSYSHRGDEQF
TRBJ2-5	TRBV12-5	ASGGRASQETQY
TRBJ1-2	TRBV7-2	ASSLGQGHGYT
TRBJ1-6	TRBV27	ASSARTGTGQGGAYNSPLH
TRBJ2-3	TRBV29-1	SVEGQGTDTQY
TRBJ2-5	TRBV25-1	ASSELWTQETQY
TRBJ2-7	TRBV30	AWRDQRGVSYEQY
TRBJ2-2	TRBV9	ASSATVTGELF
TRBJ1-6	TRBV7-2	ASNPSGGLITPLH
TRBJ1-4	TRBV11-2	ASAPSDFNEKLF
TRBJ1-4	TRBV4-1	ASSHPNEKLF
TRBJ2-2	TRBV7-6	ASSRLDRGNTGELF
TRBJ2-5	TRBV12-5	ASGPTSGGRETQY
TRBJ2-5	TRBV7-3	ASSFQGGQETQY
TRBJ2-7	TRBV15	ATSLRLGAGTNEQY
TRBJ1-1	TRBV7-9	ASSLGVPRVRFTEAF
TRBJ1-4	TRBV2	ASRAGTKDEKLF
TRBJ2-3	TRBV5-6	AGASWAASTDTQY
TRBJ1-5	TRBV11-2	ASSQGGTGENQPQH
TRBJ2-5	TRBV27	ASSLLTSPETQY
TRBJ1-2	TRBV29-1	SVGRELTLANYGYT
TRBJ2-5	TRBV6-6	ASSSRGIQY
TRBJ2-1	TRBV30	AWLGDRGNEQF
TRBJ2-3	TRBV19	ASSPRRADTQY
TRBJ2-2	TRBV7-3	ASSLEGYTGELF
TRBJ2-5	TRBV27	ASSLWGLAGETQY
TRBJ2-3	TRBV29-1	SVSGGGNTDTQY
TRBJ1-1	TRBV6-1	ASSAGGNTEAF
TRBJ1-5	TRBV30	AWSVQGRQPQH
TRBJ2-3	TRBV7-2	ASSSTGAGTDTQY
TRBJ1-1	TRBV10-3	AIKGQNTEAF
TRBJ1-2	TRBV2	ASTPEYGYT
TRBJ2-5	TRBV18	ASSDDRGDAQY
TRBJ1-5	TRBV7-9	ASSPGTIQSNQPQH
TRBJ2-2	TRBV7-8	ASSSQGDTGELF
TRBJ1-2	TRBV2	ASSTLPGPEGYT
TRBJ1-4	TRBV15	ATSNLGGTEKLF
TRBJ1-6	TRBV7-6	ASSLERGRSPLH
TRBJ1-4	TRBV30	AALGGATNEKLF
TRBJ2-7	TRBV14	ASSQGFNEQY
TRBJ1-3	TRBV7-2	ASSSGPTILSGNTIY
TRBJ2-1	TRBV14	ASSQERDRNINEQF